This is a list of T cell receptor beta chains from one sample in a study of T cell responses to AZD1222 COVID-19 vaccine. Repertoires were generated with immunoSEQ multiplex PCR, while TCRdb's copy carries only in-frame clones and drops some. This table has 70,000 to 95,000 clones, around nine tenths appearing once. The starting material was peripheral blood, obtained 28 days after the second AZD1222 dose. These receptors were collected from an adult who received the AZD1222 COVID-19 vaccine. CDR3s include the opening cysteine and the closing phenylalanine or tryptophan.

CDR3: CASSLDRASGYNEQFF; V: TRBV11-2
CDR3: CASSLGGYSNQPQHF; V: TRBV7-9
CDR3: CASSSTGTGTDTQYF; V: TRBV5-1
CDR3: CASSSGQEGNTIYF; V: TRBV5-4
CDR3: CASSPGLAGSTDTQYF; V: TRBV5-1
CDR3: CASRQGISGNTIYF; V: TRBV6-5
CDR3: CASSAYRGSNQPQHF; V: TRBV5-6
CDR3: CASSNGNTDTQYF; V: TRBV12-3/TRBV12-4
CDR3: CASSQDQGRTDTQYF; V: TRBV3-1/TRBV3-2
CDR3: CASRGYYEQYF; V: TRBV25-1
CDR3: CSASWGANLGYTF; V: TRBV20-1
CDR3: CSGGTGRTEAFF; V: TRBV29-1
CDR3: CASSSSGTSGGAGPDTQYF; V: TRBV5-1
CDR3: CASSPQGEVTEAFF; V: TRBV18
CDR3: CASSSWTGGKIGAFF; V: TRBV11-2
CDR3: CASSLGGTRYTEAFF; V: TRBV11-2
CDR3: CASSQDRSASRYNEQFF; V: TRBV4-2
CDR3: CASTPGWDGDYGYTF; V: TRBV7-2
CDR3: CASSHRPGMSSGNTIYF; V: TRBV4-1
CDR3: CASSLNGNTEAFF; V: TRBV12-3/TRBV12-4
CDR3: CASSLFTLYAFF; V: TRBV12-3/TRBV12-4
CDR3: CASSPGTGGSGYTF; V: TRBV13
CDR3: CASSRGQGARYGYTF; V: TRBV6-2/TRBV6-3
CDR3: CASSPQQGVYGYTF; V: TRBV19
CDR3: CASSPTVDSNQPQHF; V: TRBV18
CDR3: CASSYAERGNTEAFF; V: TRBV6-5
CDR3: CASKVGGTGELFF; V: TRBV6-5
CDR3: CASSLLGLEAFF; V: TRBV5-5
CDR3: CASSYTSGNTEAFF; V: TRBV5-8
CDR3: CASAWDSFMNTEAFF; V: TRBV12-5
CDR3: CSVPIPTDTQYF; V: TRBV29-1
CDR3: CASSEAGATEAFF; V: TRBV10-1
CDR3: CASSFSSQPQHF; V: TRBV12-3/TRBV12-4
CDR3: CASSNRQANQPQHF; V: TRBV6-5
CDR3: CASSEGQGQGEQYF; V: TRBV5-1
CDR3: CASSGRDRHNSPLHF; V: TRBV2
CDR3: CASSQEDNSPLHF; V: TRBV5-1
CDR3: CASTGNYGYTF; V: TRBV19
CDR3: CASSRPGVESEQYF; V: TRBV19
CDR3: CASSYEGQLSGNTIYF; V: TRBV11-3
CDR3: CASSQLRLAGGRPDNEQFF; V: TRBV3-1/TRBV3-2
CDR3: CASRPSGDYGYTF; V: TRBV11-2
CDR3: CASSFWTGANGGYTF; V: TRBV7-2
CDR3: CASRPGGPQETQYF; V: TRBV3-1/TRBV3-2
CDR3: CASSRGGNYGYTF; V: TRBV5-1
CDR3: CASSSTDYGYTF; V: TRBV7-9
CDR3: CASSLMGTGYGYTF; V: TRBV27
CDR3: CASSLLGGWMNTEAFF; V: TRBV7-9